The subject of this entry is one T cell receptor beta chain. TCRdb's copy holds only in-frame clones and misses some; the assay was immunoSEQ multiplex PCR. The repertoire consists of approximately 660,000 clones, with around nine tenths occurring once and the leading ten covering 0.01%. The V and J ends lost 6 bases and 6 bases respectively, with 17 bases between them. The CDR3 sequence is 14 residues long. The germline CDR1 and CDR2 sequences are SNHLY and FYNNEI. This specimen comes from a study of shared T cell receptors in the human thymus. These same data were also listed under a study on human thymus T cells. That source reports: Infants served as donors; they were healthy and Finnish and were having corrective surgery for congenital heart defects. Thymus tissue was removed during corrective cardiac surgery. Repertoires sampled from thymus and blood appeared biased in V and J gene usage. Thymic repertoires of unrelated individuals were reported in related research to overlap highly.

The rearrangement uses TRBV2 and TRBJ1-2; tentative D call: TRBD1 (5 bases). The clonotype was recovered from a boy under two years old with a congenital heart defect. Source material: thymocytes. In DNA, the CDR3 is TGTGCCAGCAGCCCCGTAGCAGGGAGGAATGGCTACACCTTC. This translates into CASSPVAGRNGYTF.